Below, 4 T cell receptor beta chains from the same sample are listed, as sequenced in a study of T cells in Graves' hyperthyroidism and ophthalmopathy (dated by TCRdb to 2018 to 2020). Libraries were made using multiplex PCR. The sequencing machine was an Illumina HiSeq 2000. TCR beta CDR3 regions were amplified from RNA transcripts. The TCR CDR3 was subjected to a first round of RT-PCR using the HTBI primer set and the Qiagen OneStep RT-PCR kit. The public sequencing data were trimmed at Q25 with fastp and processed into clonotypes with MiXCR by TCRdb, which kept only in-frame beta chains. Merged by CDR3 protein, the rows form single entries marked with the most common genes and DNA. This sample comprises about 560,000 distinct CDR3 sequences, around 46% of them detected only once. Together, the top ten hold nearly 8.5% of the sample. Specimen: peripheral blood or thyroid tissue (not recorded which). These receptor sequences come from a woman younger than 30 with Graves' hyperthyroidism. Donor details come from another sample of the same person, matched by shared clones.

This chain links TRBV2 with TRBJ1-1; D unclear. This CDR3 is 14 amino acids long. Germline values: CDR1 SNHLY, CDR2 FYNNEI. Trimming removed 0 bases at V and 1 base at J, with 6 bases between. The CDR3 loop is CASSEAGQNTEAFF. As DNA, the CDR3 is TGTGCCAGCAGTGAAGCAGGCCAGAACACTGAAGCTTTCTTT.

Many counts were recorded for this clonotype. The genes are TRBV10-3 and TRBJ2-7, with a possible D match to TRBD1 (6 bases). With 10 bases removed from V and 5 bases from J, the gap between germline ends came to 18 bases. CDR1 is ENHRY, CDR2 SYGVKD, per germline. The CDR3 extends over 13 amino acids. The CDR3 DNA reads TGTGCCAATACTTCGACAGGTGCGCACGAGCAGTACTTC. Residues: CANTSTGAHEQYF.

This clonotype came up a few times. This sequence joins TRBV2 and TRBJ1-3; 11 bases are a match to TRBD1. Trimming removed 5 bases from V and 4 bases from J; junction bases left unmatched: 4. This CDR3 comprises 15 residues. Germline CDR1 reads SNHLY; CDR2 reads FYNNEI. The CDR3 bases are TGTGCCAGCAGTCGGACAGGGGGCGAAGGAAACACCATATATTTT. Translation gives CASSRTGGEGNTIYF.

The chain links TRBV5-1 to TRBJ1-1; unclear D gene. V was shortened by 0 bases and J by 0 bases, with 9 bases between the two germline ends. The CDR3 loop spans 15 amino acids. The germline CDR1 and CDR2 sequences are SGHRS and YFSETQ. The CDR3 nucleotides read TGCGCCAGCAGCTTGGGTAGTCGCCTGAACACTGAAGCTTTCTTT. Amino acids: CASSLGSRLNTEAFF.